Listed below are T cell receptor beta chains from one sample, sequenced in a study of OX40 agonist ivuxolimab in advanced cancers. The assay was immunoSEQ multiplex PCR, and TCRdb's table has in-frame clones only and misses some. The sample lists 60,000 to 70,000 clones; more than 65% were seen once. Sequenced material: CD4+ or CD8+ T cells sorted from blood, taken in a trial of the OX40 agonist ivuxolimab. The receptor source for this set is an adult with an advanced solid tumor such as melanoma, head and neck, liver or kidney cancer. CDR3s include the opening cysteine and the closing phenylalanine or tryptophan. Fields, in order: clone size, V gene, CDR3 length, D gene, J gene, CDR3 protein, CDR3 DNA. A D gene is named only where the DNA matches it firmly. Not all rows give a size; the values are once, few, many and, for expanded clones, a class.

>-|TRBV4-3|15|-|TRBJ2-7
CASSQDSRSSYEQYF
TGCGCCAGCAGCCAAGATTCGCGCAGTTCCTACGAGCAGTACTTC
>-|TRBV27|15|TRBD2|TRBJ2-1
CASSLSGSINNEQFF
TGTGCCAGCAGCCTGAGCGGGAGTATTAACAATGAGCAGTTCTTC
>-|TRBV9|15|TRBD1|TRBJ1-1
CASSVEGRGYTEAFF
TGTGCCAGCAGCGTAGAGGGCAGGGGGTATACTGAAGCTTTCTTT
>-|TRBV14|18|TRBD2|TRBJ2-3
CASSHRWGTSGSTDTQYF
TGTGCCAGCAGCCATCGATGGGGGACTAGCGGTTCCACAGATACGCAGTATTTT
>-|TRBV28|16|TRBD2|TRBJ2-1
CASLTSGGSSYNEQFF
TGTGCCAGCCTGACTAGCGGAGGCAGCTCCTACAATGAGCAGTTCTTC
>-|TRBV29-1|13|-|TRBJ1-1
CSVDTGSGTEAFF
TGCAGCGTAGACACAGGGTCAGGCACTGAAGCTTTCTTT
>-|TRBV5-1|17|-|TRBJ2-5
CASQSDITGPFSETQYF
TGCGCCAGCCAATCCGATATCACGGGCCCGTTCTCGGAGACCCAGTACTTC
>-|TRBV30|12|-|TRBJ2-7
CAWGDGAYEQYF
TGTGCCTGGGGGGACGGCGCCTACGAGCAGTACTTC
>-|TRBV5-6|14|-|TRBJ1-1
CASSPKGRNTEAFF
TGTGCCAGCAGCCCGAAAGGGCGGAACACTGAAGCTTTCTTT
>-|TRBV21-1|17|-|TRBJ2-2
CASSNFLDRGHTGELFF
TGTGCCAGCAGCAATTTCTTGGACAGGGGGCACACCGGGGAGCTGTTTTTT
>-|TRBV19|14|-|TRBJ1-1
CASSMGSGWTEAFF
TGTGCCAGTAGTATGGGGAGCGGTTGGACTGAAGCTTTCTTT
>few|TRBV10-2|14|-|TRBJ2-5
CASSENSALWAQYF
TGCGCCAGCAGTGAGAACTCGGCCCTCTGGGCCCAGTACTTC
>-|TRBV5-1|14|-|TRBJ2-5
CASRPWETQETQYF
TGCGCCAGCAGGCCCTGGGAAACCCAAGAGACCCAGTACTTC
>-|TRBV6-5|14|-|TRBJ1-2
CASSGGGENYGYTF
TGTGCCAGCAGTGGCGGAGGGGAAAACTATGGCTACACCTTC
>-|TRBV5-6|15|TRBD1|TRBJ1-2
CASSRQGATNYGYTF
TGTGCCAGCAGCCGACAGGGGGCAACGAACTATGGCTACACCTTC
>once|TRBV5-1|15|-|TRBJ2-1
CASSLGDGQYNEQFF
TGCGCCAGCAGCTTGGGCGATGGACAGTACAATGAGCAGTTCTTC
>-|TRBV6-5|13|-|TRBJ2-2
CASAPRGTGELFF
TGTGCCAGCGCCCCGCGGGGCACCGGGGAGCTGTTTTTT
>-|TRBV28|16|-|TRBJ2-2
CASSFSRPLNTGELFF
TGTGCCAGCAGTTTTAGCCGACCCTTGAACACCGGGGAGCTGTTTTTT
>-|TRBV5-1|14|TRBD1|TRBJ1-2
CASSNEDRVYGYTF
TGCGCCAGCAGCAACGAGGACAGGGTCTATGGCTACACCTTC
>-|TRBV4-1|19|TRBD1|TRBJ2-4
CASSQAPRQDRGAKNIQYF
TGCGCCAGCAGCCAAGCCCCTCGCCAGGACAGGGGAGCCAAAAACATTCAGTACTTC
>few|TRBV29-1|11|-|TRBJ2-4
CSVDWGTLQYF
TGCAGCGTTGACTGGGGCACTCTTCAGTACTTC
>-|TRBV11-2|16|-|TRBJ2-7
CASSKNAVATTYEQYF
TGTGCCAGCAGCAAAAACGCGGTGGCTACCACCTACGAGCAGTACTTC
>-|TRBV5-6|18|TRBD1|TRBJ1-3
CASSSGQGARSSGNTIYF
TGTGCCAGCAGCTCCGGACAGGGGGCCCGAAGCTCTGGAAACACCATATATTTT
>-|TRBV6-5|13|-|TRBJ1-1
CASSFMGYTEAFF
TGTGCCAGCAGTTTTATGGGGTACACTGAAGCTTTCTTT